The 5 T cell receptor beta chains reported below all come from one sample, sequenced in a study of shared clonotypes between healthy human individuals. Clones were read by immunoSEQ multiplex PCR, and TCRdb kept only the in-frame ones, dropping some. Of roughly 330,000 clones in the sample, approximately 79% are singletons; the top ten hold about a tenth. Sequencing used memory CD4+ T cells sorted from blood. The sample's subset: CD45RA-negative fraction. The receptor set was obtained from a man aged 30 to 39 in good health.

A note on this clone: The sample holds other DNA sequences that translate to the same CDR3. J is TRBJ2-7 and V is TRBV7-9; D possibly corresponds to TRBD1 (6 bases). The CDR3 totals 12 residues. Trimming pared 5 bases from V and 7 bases from J, leaving 12 bases between. Germline CDR1 and CDR2: SEHNR and FQNEAQ (reference sequence). The CDR3 nucleotides are TGTGCCAGCAGCCCACAGGGTGGGGAGCAGTACTTC. This codes for CASSPQGGEQYF.

This clone was counted a single time. This chain connects TRBV9 to TRBJ2-2; D unresolved. Germline V lookup: CDR1 SGDLS, CDR2 YYNGEE. Trimming stripped 1 base from V and 8 bases from J, with 9 bases between. The CDR3 length is 13 residues. CDR3 sequence: CASSVKLGGELFF. The CDR3 DNA is TGTGCCAGCAGCGTAAAATTGGGAGGGGAGCTGTTTTTT.

This clone occurred a few times. The genes are TRBV9 and TRBJ2-5, with a weak D call TRBD2 (6 bases). CDR1 is SGDLS and CDR2 is YYNGEE in the germline V gene. This CDR3 spans 17 amino acids. The ends were cut back, 0 bases at V and 0 bases at J, with 15 bases in the middle. The CDR3 here is CASSVDPPGGNQETQYF. In nucleotides, the CDR3 is TGTGCCAGCAGCGTAGATCCGCCTGGCGGGAACCAAGAGACCCAGTACTTC.

J is TRBJ1-1 and V is TRBV19, with 8 nucleotides matching TRBD1. V shed 9 bases, J shed 13 bases, and the junction held 16 bases outside the gene matches. Per germline, CDR1 LNHDA and CDR2 SQIVND (reference sequence). The CDR3 length is 13 residues. CDR3 amino acids: CASSDRGQWGGFF. CDR3 DNA sequence: TGTGCCAGCTCCGACAGGGGCCAATGGGGAGGTTTCTTT.

The chain recombines TRBV21-1 with TRBJ2-7. TRBV21-1 is marked as a pseudogene. The CDR3 has 17 residues. CDR3 in amino acids: CASSKSPGRDNSYEQYF. DNA for the CDR3: TGTGCCAGCAGCAAATCCCCCGGGCGGGACAACTCCTACGAGCAGTACTTC.